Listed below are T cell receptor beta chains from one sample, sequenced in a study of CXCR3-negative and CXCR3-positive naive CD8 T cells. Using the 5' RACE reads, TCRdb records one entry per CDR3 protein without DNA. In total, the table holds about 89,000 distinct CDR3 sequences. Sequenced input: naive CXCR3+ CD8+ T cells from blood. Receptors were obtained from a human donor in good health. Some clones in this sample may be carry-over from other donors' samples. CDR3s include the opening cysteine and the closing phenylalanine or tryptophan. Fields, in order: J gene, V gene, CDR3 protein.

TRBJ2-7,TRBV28,CASSSPGLAGGISYEQYF
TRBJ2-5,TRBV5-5,CASSLDLSYQETQYF
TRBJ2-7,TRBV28,CASSQTSGWPYEQYF
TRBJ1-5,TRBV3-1,CASSQSGPTNQPQHF
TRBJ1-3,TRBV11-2,CASSRGGVTLGNTIYF
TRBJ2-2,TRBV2,CASNGAGNTGELFF
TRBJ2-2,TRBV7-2,CASSPRQGGGTGELFF
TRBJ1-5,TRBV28,CASTTSELSNQPQHF
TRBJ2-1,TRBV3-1,CASSHDYFGGPANEQFF
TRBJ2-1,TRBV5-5,CAREPGTSGVSEQFF
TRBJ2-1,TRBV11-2,CASSLAAEGNEQFF
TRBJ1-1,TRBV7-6,CASSKGQPNTEAFF
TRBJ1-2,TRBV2,CDSSPGQGAHGYTF
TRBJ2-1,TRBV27,CASCRGSAYNEQFF
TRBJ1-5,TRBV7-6,CASSLVADREDQPQHF
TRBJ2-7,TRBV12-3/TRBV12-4,CASSSGPTGTAYEQYF
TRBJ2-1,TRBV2,CASMRTPGGHNEQFF
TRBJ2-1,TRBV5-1,CASSLGSNEQFF
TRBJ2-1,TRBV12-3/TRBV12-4,CASRRETGTSGTSYNEQFF
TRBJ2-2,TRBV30,CAWSEVNTGELFF
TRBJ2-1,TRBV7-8,CASSLQQAQFF
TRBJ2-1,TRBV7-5,CISVSAKLAGLGNEQFF
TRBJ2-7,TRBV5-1,CASSWADRAAIYEQYF
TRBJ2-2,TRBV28,CASSTGDGGDTGELFF
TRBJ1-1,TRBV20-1,CSASTYGPRTEAFF
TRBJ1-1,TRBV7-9,CASREGRETNTEAFF
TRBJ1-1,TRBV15,CATSTYRNTEAFF
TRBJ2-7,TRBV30,CAWSGTSGAYEQYF
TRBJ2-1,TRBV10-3,CAISESKGASSYNEQFF
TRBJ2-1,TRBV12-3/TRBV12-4,CASTTSGETGEFF
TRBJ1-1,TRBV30,CACRQEENTEAFF
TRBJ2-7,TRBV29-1,CSVSQTTSYEQYF
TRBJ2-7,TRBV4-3,CASSRIGGNEQYF
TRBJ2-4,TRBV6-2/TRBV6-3,CASSYSNRAGFDGNIQYF
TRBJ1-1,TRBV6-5,CASSYQGSAFF
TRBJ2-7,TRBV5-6,CASSRGTIGEQYF
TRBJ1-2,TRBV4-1,CASSQGQGRYGYTF
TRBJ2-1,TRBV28,CASRIDRGSYNEQFF
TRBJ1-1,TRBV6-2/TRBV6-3,CATQLGVKAFF
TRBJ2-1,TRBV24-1,CATSDLWGDEQFF
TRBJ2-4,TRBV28,CASSIGTGGGNIQYF
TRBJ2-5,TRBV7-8,CASSATPYLGGGETQYF
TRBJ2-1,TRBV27,CASSGSTSGRMGNEQFF
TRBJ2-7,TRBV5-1,CAGSSSGTYEQYF
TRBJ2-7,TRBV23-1,CASSTGQGNGYGYEQYF
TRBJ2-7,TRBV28,CASSDFALKDEQYF
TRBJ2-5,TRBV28,CASRNRDSLMETQYF
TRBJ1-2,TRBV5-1,CASTTRSGPPFGFNYGYTF
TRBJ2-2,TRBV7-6,CANSPRQGELFF
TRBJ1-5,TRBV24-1,CATSDSRVQPQHF
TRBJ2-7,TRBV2,CASSERPPGAADYEQYF
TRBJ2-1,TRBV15,CATSRAEASGVEFF